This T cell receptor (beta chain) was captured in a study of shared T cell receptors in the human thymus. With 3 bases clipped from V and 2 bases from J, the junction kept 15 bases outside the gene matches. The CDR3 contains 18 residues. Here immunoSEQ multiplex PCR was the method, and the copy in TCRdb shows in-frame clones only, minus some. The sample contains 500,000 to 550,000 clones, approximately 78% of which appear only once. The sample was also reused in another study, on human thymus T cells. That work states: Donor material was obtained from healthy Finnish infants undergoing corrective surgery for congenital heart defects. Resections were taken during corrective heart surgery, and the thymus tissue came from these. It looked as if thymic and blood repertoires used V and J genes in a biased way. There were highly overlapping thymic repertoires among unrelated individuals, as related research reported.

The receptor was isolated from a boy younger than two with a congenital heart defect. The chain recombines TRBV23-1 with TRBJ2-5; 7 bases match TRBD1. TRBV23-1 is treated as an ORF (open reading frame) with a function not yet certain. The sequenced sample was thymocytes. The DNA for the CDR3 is TGCGCCAGCAGTCATTCCGGGACAGCACCTCACACACAAGAGACCCAGTACTTC. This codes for CASSHSGTAPHTQETQYF.